This passage covers 10 T cell receptor beta chains from one sample sequenced in a study of multiple sclerosis patients with progressive multifocal leukoencephalopathy. Time point here: time of PML onset. Sequencing was performed with immunoSEQ multiplex PCR; in TCRdb, only in-frame clones are kept and a portion is missing. Here the sample spans 25,000 to 35,000 clones, approximately 85% being singletons. The specimen was PBMCs, collected from a patient treated with natalizumab. The receptor source for this set is a woman in her twenties or thirties with progressive multifocal leukoencephalopathy.

The chain is built from TRBV5-5 and TRBJ2-3; D gene unclear. Germline CDR1 reads SGHKS; CDR2 reads YYEKEE (reference sequence). The length of the CDR3 is 13 residues. Trimming removed 6 bases from V and 2 bases from J, with 10 bases in between. The CDR3 DNA reads as TGTGCCAGCACCTTAAGTATCACAGATACGCAGTATTTT. This gives the protein CASTLSITDTQYF.

The chain carries TRBV6-1 and TRBJ2-3; 7 bases are shared with TRBD1. V shed 5 bases and J 4 bases; nucleotides not matched to a gene: 9. CDR3 length: 15 residues. Germline assignment: CDR1 MNHNS and CDR2 SASEGT. CDR3 DNA sequence: TGTGCCAGCAGTTCGATCGGGACAGCCTCAGATACGCAGTATTTT. Amino acid sequence: CASSSIGTASDTQYF.

The V and J genes are TRBV18 and TRBJ2-7; 10 nucleotides agree with TRBD1. The CDR3 totals 15 residues. Germline assignment: CDR1 KGHSH and CDR2 LQKENI. The V gene end was trimmed by 6 bases and the J gene end by 3 bases; junction bases not matched to a gene: 8. DNA of the CDR3: TGTGCCAGCTCCCGGGAGACAGGGGGCGGCTACGAGCAGTACTTC. Protein sequence: CASSRETGGGYEQYF.

This clone came up once. The rearrangement uses TRBV19 and TRBJ2-3; D remains ambiguous. Germline CDR1 LNHDA, CDR2 SQIVND (reference sequence). The CDR3 runs to 16 residues. Trimming took 2 bases from V and 1 from J, leaving 13 bases between them. CDR3 nucleotides: TGTGCCAGTAGTATAACCCCCCAGCCGGGCACAGATACGCAGTATTTT. Translating it yields CASSITPQPGTDTQYF.

The V call is TRBV14, the J call TRBJ2-7; possibly TRBD1 for D (6 bases). The CDR3 extends over 14 amino acids. Trimming pared 1 base from V and 2 bases from J, leaving 9 bases between. Per germline, CDR1 SGHDN and CDR2 FVKESK. The CDR3 region is CASSQGHRAYEQYF. In DNA form, the CDR3 reads TGTGCCAGCAGCCAAGGGCACAGGGCCTACGAGCAGTACTTC.

The chain carries TRBV18 and TRBJ2-1; 10 bases are a match to TRBD1. CDR3 length equals 16 residues. Trimming cost V 2 bases and J 4 bases; bases outside gene matches: 5. The germline V gene has CDR1 KGHSH and CDR2 LQKENI. In DNA, the CDR3 is TGTGCCAGCTCACCAGCCTCGGGACAGGGGTACAATGAGCAGTTCTTC. As protein: CASSPASGQGYNEQFF.

The V gene is TRBV10-1, the J gene TRBJ2-1; a possible D gene is TRBD1 (6 bases). The CDR3 is 17 residues long. Trimming left V 5 bases short and J 2 bases short, with 19 bases between. CDR1 WNHNN and CDR2 SYGVQD come from the germline V gene (reference sequence). CDR3 loop: CASSKTPGALAYNEQFF. Here the CDR3 DNA reads TGCGCCAGCAGTAAGACCCCAGGGGCCCTTGCCTACAATGAGCAGTTCTTC.

The genes are TRBV5-1 and TRBJ2-1, with a weak D call TRBD1 (5 bases). The CDR3 has 20 residues. Per the germline V gene, CDR1 is SGHRS and CDR2 is YFSETQ. Trimming stripped 1 base from V and 5 bases from J, with 28 bases between. The CDR3 protein is CASSLLTVDRVSRWNNEQFF. Here the CDR3 DNA reads TGCGCCAGCAGCTTGCTGACAGTTGATCGTGTTTCCCGTTGGAACAATGAGCAGTTCTTC.

The J gene is TRBJ2-3, the V gene TRBV6-5; 7 bases map to TRBD1. V shed 7 bases and J 8 bases; nucleotides not matched to a gene: 3. Germline loops: CDR1 MNHEY, CDR2 SVGAGI. This CDR3 spans 11 amino acids. CDR3 DNA: TGTGCCAGCACCGACAGGGTTACGCAGTATTTT. Protein sequence: CASTDRVTQYF.

The chain is built from TRBV5-1 and TRBJ2-7, with 12 nucleotides matching TRBD2. V was clipped by 4 bases and J by 2 bases; unmatched bases: 4. The CDR3 runs 15 residues. Germline V gives CDR1 SGHRS, CDR2 YFSETQ. The CDR3 loop is CASSETSGRTYEQYF. CDR3 bases: TGCGCCAGCAGCGAGACTAGCGGGAGAACCTACGAGCAGTACTTC.